The rows below give T cell receptor beta chains drawn from one sample of a study of OX40 agonist ivuxolimab in advanced cancers. The table came from immunoSEQ multiplex PCR; TCRdb's copy has only in-frame clones and leaves some out. The sample contains about 70,000 clones, approximately 78% of which appear only once. Sequenced here: CD4+ or CD8+ T cells sorted from blood, sampled in a trial of the OX40 agonist ivuxolimab. The source is an adult with an advanced solid tumor such as melanoma, head and neck, liver or kidney cancer. CDR3s leave out the opening cysteine and the closing phenylalanine or tryptophan. Each record gives: J gene, V gene, CDR3 protein.

>TRBJ2-5|TRBV25-1
ASSDRGGGGLRETQY
>TRBJ2-7|TRBV9
ASSPSGQNYEQY
>NA|TRBV7-9
ASGKMGSYEQY
>TRBJ2-5|TRBV5-5
ASSAKPGQGGETQY
>TRBJ2-1|TRBV30
AWSRTYSTYNEQF
>TRBJ1-2|TRBV5-1
ASSLGTGGYGYT
>TRBJ2-1|TRBV2
ASSPGLAGEYNEQF
>TRBJ1-1|TRBV23-1
ASSQLDGATVNTEAF
>NA|TRBV15
ATSRDMESYEQY
>TRBJ1-1|TRBV5-1
ASSLVPDLRDTEAF
>TRBJ2-7|TRBV5-4
ASSRPGTGGYEQY
>TRBJ2-7|TRBV18
ASSRGTSVRIYEQY
>TRBJ1-2|TRBV7-8
ASSLRSTGEVNYGYT
>TRBJ2-2|TRBV19
ASSIKVTTGELF
>TRBJ2-7|TRBV7-2
ASSFIVGGRYEQY
>TRBJ1-1|TRBV6-1
ASRKGLNTEAF
>TRBJ2-7|TRBV2
AGRATYEQY
>TRBJ1-5|TRBV7-9
ASSSGPNQPQH
>TRBJ1-6|TRBV5-6
ASSFGISSPLH
>TRBJ1-2|TRBV4-3
ASGQDRPGSYGYT
>TRBJ1-2|TRBV7-6
ASSPGPGGYT
>TRBJ2-1|TRBV27
ASSPTTSGTYNEQF
>TRBJ1-5|TRBV4-1
ASSQDGSPGNQPQH
>TRBJ1-5|TRBV28
ASSRPTGKEQPQH
>TRBJ2-2|TRBV28
ASRADRAAPGLF
>TRBJ2-2|TRBV7-3
ASRLTGGFAGELF
>TRBJ2-7|TRBV2
ASSDGQGAVEQY
>TRBJ2-2|TRBV7-9
ASSFWENTGELF
>TRBJ2-3|TRBV6-1
ASSDQPQGGADTQY
>TRBJ1-2|TRBV7-2
ASSLGALYGYT
>TRBJ2-2|TRBV7-9
ASSSLGLVGGELF
>TRBJ2-3|TRBV28
ASSPRGGHADTQY
>TRBJ1-5|TRBV5-5
ASSLAPGNQPQH
>TRBJ2-2|TRBV5-4
ASSLVGSGDTGELF
>TRBJ1-1|TRBV29-1
SVERGGKLNTEAF
>TRBJ2-1|TRBV19
ASSIWGQGSGEQF
>TRBJ2-1|TRBV21-1
ASSNPSGDRGPGNEQF
>TRBJ2-3|TRBV7-9
ASSPTAGTAKGSTDTQY
>TRBJ1-2|TRBV30
ALPSRDSSNYGYT
>TRBJ2-5|TRBV5-1
ASSSRGLYSRLAGQETQY
>TRBJ2-2|TRBV27
ASSSSLRGTGELF
>TRBJ2-4|TRBV7-9
ASSYSGGAKNIQY
>TRBJ1-5|TRBV7-2
ASSYMTGNQPQH
>TRBJ1-1|TRBV5-5
ASSLSLQGFQAF
>TRBJ1-3|TRBV28
ASSVQIFGYSGNTIY
>TRBJ1-2|TRBV30
AWSLRGSVSYT
>TRBJ2-7|TRBV14
ASSHRPASYEQY
>TRBJ1-3|TRBV5-1
ASSGGGRNTIY
>TRBJ2-1|TRBV6-4
ASSDSSRAHNEQF
>TRBJ1-2|TRBV6-5
ASSSLQGRIGYGYT
>TRBJ1-4|TRBV5-1
ASSYTDNEKGLF
>TRBJ2-1|TRBV19
ASSIQRDRGNEQF
>TRBJ1-6|TRBV7-9
ASSSLQGSSYNSPLH
>TRBJ2-4|TRBV4-2
ASSQDRGYDIQY
>TRBJ2-3|TRBV19
ASSTGQGSDTQY
>TRBJ2-1|TRBV27
ASSPHNRVGSNEQF
>TRBJ2-1|TRBV2
ASRGDSREQF
>TRBJ1-1|TRBV5-1
ASSPVPQGRDTEAF
>TRBJ1-2|TRBV6-1
ASSETPRAGYT
>TRBJ2-1|TRBV5-1
ASSPGRAGGDEQF